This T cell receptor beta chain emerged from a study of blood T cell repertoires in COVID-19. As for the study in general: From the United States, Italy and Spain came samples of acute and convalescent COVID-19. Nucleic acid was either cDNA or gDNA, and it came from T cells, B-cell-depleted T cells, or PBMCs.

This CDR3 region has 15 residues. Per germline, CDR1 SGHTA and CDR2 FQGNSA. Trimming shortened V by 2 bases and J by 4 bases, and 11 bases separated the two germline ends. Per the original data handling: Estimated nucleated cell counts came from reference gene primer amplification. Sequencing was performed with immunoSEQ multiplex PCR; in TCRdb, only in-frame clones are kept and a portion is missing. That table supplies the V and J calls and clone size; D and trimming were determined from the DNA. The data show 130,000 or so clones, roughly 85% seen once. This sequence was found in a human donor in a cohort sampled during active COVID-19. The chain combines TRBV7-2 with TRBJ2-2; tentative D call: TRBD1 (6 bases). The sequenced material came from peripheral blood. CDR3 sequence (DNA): TGTGCCAGCAGCTTATCCAGGGGCGGCACCGGGGAGCTGTTTTTT. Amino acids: CASSLSRGGTGELFF.